The 31 T cell receptor beta chains below were found in one sample sequenced in a study of cytomegalovirus exposure and HLA in healthy donors. Using immunoSEQ multiplex PCR, the repertoire was profiled, and TCRdb retains in-frame clones only, with some absent. The table shows about 140,000 clones, with 70% to 90% occurring only once. The material sequenced was PBMCs. These receptors were taken from a woman aged 18-29 years in good health and CMV-seropositive.

This clone was counted only a few times. V is TRBV7-8 and J is TRBJ2-7; 10 nucleotides line up with TRBD1. V shed 3 bases and J 4 bases; nucleotides not matched to a gene: 6. CDR3 length: 15 residues. Germline V lookup: CDR1 SGHVS, CDR2 FQNEAQ. DNA of the CDR3: TGTGCCAGCAGCTTCCGGGACAGGGGCCTTTACGAGCAGTACTTC. The encoded protein is CASSFRDRGLYEQYF.

This clone was found once. J is TRBJ2-1 and V is TRBV9; TRBD2 matches 11 bases. The CDR3 totals 15 residues. The V and J ends lost 0 bases and 6 bases, in that order; junction bases with no gene match: 2. Germline CDR1 reads SGDLS; CDR2 reads YYNGEE. In nucleotides, the CDR3 is TGTGCCAGCAGCGTAGTTAGCGGGGGGGCCAATGAGCAGTTCTTC. Encoded protein: CASSVVSGGANEQFF.

The V call is TRBV5-1, the J call TRBJ2-2, with D tentatively TRBD2 (5 bases). This CDR3 has 14 residues. CDR1 is SGHRS, CDR2 YFSETQ, per germline. V shed 3 bases and J shed 6 bases, with 12 bases lying between them. CDR3 loop: CASSWGAFAGELFF. In DNA, the CDR3 is TGCGCCAGCAGCTGGGGAGCATTCGCCGGGGAGCTGTTTTTT.

This chain connects TRBV4-3 to TRBJ2-7; 12 bases are shared with TRBD2. The CDR3 spans 16 residues. The V segment lost 1 base and the J segment 5 bases; nucleotides outside the gene matches: 6. Germline V lookup: CDR1 LGHNA, CDR2 YSLEER. CDR3 nucleotides: TGCGCCAGCAGCCAAGCTCTAGCGGGGGGGCCGGACGAGCAGTACTTC. Its protein is CASSQALAGGPDEQYF.

The chain joins TRBV7-9 to TRBJ1-1, with TRBD1 as a possible D gene (5 bases). The CDR3 runs 16 residues. The V end lost 4 bases, the J end lost 4 bases, and 19 bases lay between the germline ends. Germline values: CDR1 SEHNR, CDR2 FQNEAQ (reference sequence). Here the CDR3 DNA reads TGTGCCAGCAGCTCCAGACAGCTCGGTCTTACCACTGAAGCTTTCTTT. Protein sequence: CASSSRQLGLTTEAFF.

V is TRBV6-5 and J is TRBJ2-7; D remains unclear. Looked up from germline, CDR1 is MNHEY and CDR2 is SVGAGI. The CDR3 extends over 15 amino acids. V was cut by 10 bases and J by 0 bases, with 19 bases left in between. CDR3 amino acids: CATKPYLGFSYEQYF. CDR3 coding DNA: TGTGCCACCAAGCCCTACCTGGGCTTCTCCTACGAGCAGTACTTC.

DNA for the CDR3: TGTGCCAGCAGTTACACACACGGAGCTAACTATGGCTACACCTTC. Its protein product is CASSYTHGANYGYTF. This chain connects TRBV6-5 to TRBJ1-2; D is undetermined. V lost 2 bases and J 0 bases, leaving 10 bases between the germline ends. CDR1 and CDR2 from the germline V gene are MNHEY and SVGAGI. The CDR3 totals 15 residues.

This chain links TRBV12-2 with TRBJ1-2. TRBV12-2 is described as a pseudogene. The CDR3 consists of 17 residues. The CDR3 reads CASRLEGGTLSNYGYTF. The CDR3, as DNA: TGTGCAAGTCGCTTAGAGGGGGGGACACTTTCTAACTATGGCTACACCTTC.

The chain uses TRBV5-6 and TRBJ2-5; TRBD2 agrees at 7 bases. The CDR3 length is 16 residues. Germline lookup yields CDR1 SGHDT and CDR2 YYEEEE. Trimming cost V 1 base and J 4 bases; bases outside gene matches: 10. CDR3 DNA: TGTGCCAGCAGCTTGTCCACGGGGGGTTTGGGAGAGACCCAGTACTTC. This encodes CASSLSTGGLGETQYF.

The V and J genes are TRBV5-4 and TRBJ2-7; D call uncertain. Germline V gene sequence: CDR1 SGHNT, CDR2 YYREEE (reference sequence). This CDR3 is built from 13 residues. Trimming cost V 0 bases and J 2 bases, with 6 bases left between them. The DNA of the CDR3 is TGTGCCAGCAGCTTGGACGGTCCCTACGAGCAGTACTTC. Translation gives CASSLDGPYEQYF.

CDR3 DNA sequence: TGTGCCAGCAGCCGAGGACAGGGGACTAATAATTCACCCCTCCACTTT. The encoded protein is CASSRGQGTNNSPLHF. V usage is TRBV4-2 and J usage is TRBJ1-6; 9 bases line up with TRBD1. Unmatched junction bases numbered 6, after V lost 4 bases and J lost 5 bases. The CDR3 extends over 16 amino acids. CDR1 LGHNA and CDR2 YNFKEQ come from the germline V gene.

V usage is TRBV7-3 and J usage is TRBJ1-6; D gene ambiguous. The V gene's germline CDR1 is SGHTA and CDR2 FQGTGA. The CDR3 loop spans 16 amino acids. V was pared by 1 base and J by 4 bases, with 11 bases between. CDR3 loop: CASSLSSAGYNSPLHF. For the CDR3, the DNA is TGTGCCAGCAGCTTAAGTAGCGCGGGATATAATTCACCCCTCCACTTT. The full variable domain, its missing parts supplied by reference TRBV7-3 and TRBJ1-6, is GAGVSQTPSNKVTEKGKYVELRCDPISGHTALYWYRQSLGQGPEFLIYFQGTGAADDSGLPNDRFFAVRPEGSVSTLKIQRTERGDSAVYLCASSLSSAGYNSPLHFGNGTRLTVT.

The rearrangement uses TRBV27 and TRBJ1-2; the match to TRBD1 covers 7 bases. Germline CDR1 reads MNHEY; CDR2 reads SMNVEV (reference sequence). There are 13 residues in the CDR3. V shed 3 bases and J 2 bases; nucleotides not matched to a gene: 0. The CDR3 DNA sequence: TGTGCCAGCAGTTTCAGGGGGAACTATGGCTACACCTTC. Translating it yields CASSFRGNYGYTF.

This chain uses TRBV5-8 with TRBJ2-2; perhaps TRBD1 as D (5 bases). In germline, CDR1 is SGHTS, CDR2 YDEGEE. V lost 4 bases and J lost 1, with 11 bases in between. This CDR3 comprises 15 residues. The CDR3 nucleotides are TGTGCCAGCAGCCCGCTTAGGGGGAACACCGGGGAGCTGTTTTTT. Its protein is CASSPLRGNTGELFF.

The genes are TRBV18 and TRBJ2-7; TRBD2 is a possible D gene (8 bases). Germline V gives CDR1 KGHSH, CDR2 LQKENI. The CDR3 contains 16 residues. V dropped 4 bases and J dropped 0 bases, with 16 bases sitting between them. DNA of the CDR3: TGTGCCAGCTCACGCATTAGCGGGGACAGCTCCTACGAGCAGTACTTC. Translated, it gives CASSRISGDSSYEQYF.

The chain combines TRBV11-2 with TRBJ1-1; D is undetermined. Germline CDR1 is SGHAT and CDR2 is FQNNGV. V lost 3 bases to trimming and J lost 3 bases, with 8 bases between them. CDR3 length: 13 residues. The CDR3 is CASSFRSDTEAFF. Here the CDR3 DNA reads TGTGCCAGCAGCTTTAGATCGGACACTGAAGCTTTCTTT.

This chain connects TRBV6-6 to TRBJ2-7; D not resolved. CDR3 size: 11 residues. V was trimmed by 8 bases and J by 4 bases, leaving 9 bases between them. Germline V gene lookup returns CDR1 MNHNY and CDR2 SVGAGI (reference sequence). The CDR3 DNA reads as TGTGCCAGCTCAGTTTTGTACGAGCAGTACTTC. Translating it yields CASSVLYEQYF.

This chain uses TRBV28 with TRBJ1-1; TRBD1 matches at 10 bases. CDR1 and CDR2 from the germline V gene are MDHEN and SYDVKM. J lost 5 bases, V lost 4 bases, and 7 bases had no gene match. The CDR3 loop spans 15 amino acids. This chain's CDR3 is CASSSPPGQGTEAFF. CDR3 nucleotides: TGTGCCAGCAGTTCTCCGCCGGGACAGGGGACTGAAGCTTTCTTT.

The gene calls are TRBV13 and TRBJ1-2; 8 bases agree with TRBD1. The CDR3 totals 15 residues. Germline trimming cut 7 bases from V and 4 bases from J; bases unmatched to any gene: 11. CDR1 is PRHDT, CDR2 FYEKMQ, per germline (reference sequence). The CDR3 bases are TGTGCCAGCACCAATGACAGGGGCTCACGCTATGGCTACACCTTC. This codes for CASTNDRGSRYGYTF.

CDR3 DNA: TGCGCCAGCAGTCTCTCCAGGCCGAACACCGGGGAGCTGTTTTTT. It encodes CASSLSRPNTGELFF. V and J are TRBV10-2 and TRBJ2-2; D is unresolved. Trimming pared 5 bases from V and 0 bases from J, leaving 10 bases between. There are 15 residues in the CDR3. Per the germline V gene, CDR1 is WSHSY and CDR2 is SAAADI.

The gene calls are TRBV29-1 and TRBJ1-2; weak D call: TRBD1 (6 bases). Germline CDR1 reads SQVTM; CDR2 reads ANQGSEA. V lost 7 bases and J 2 bases, leaving 8 bases between the germline ends. The CDR3 is made up of 11 amino acids. CDR3 sequence (DNA): TGCAGCGGTACAGGGAACTATGGCTACACCTTC. It codes for CSGTGNYGYTF.

This clone has only one observation. This chain joins TRBV18 and TRBJ1-1; a weak D match, TRBD1 (5 bases). CDR1 and CDR2 (germline): KGHSH, LQKENI. This CDR3 region has 13 residues. Trimming removed 5 bases at V and 3 bases at J, with 10 bases between. Written as DNA, the CDR3 is TGTGCCAGCTCAAGCAGGGTTGACACTGAAGCTTTCTTT. Amino acids: CASSSRVDTEAFF.

The V gene is TRBV10-3, the J gene TRBJ2-1; TRBD2 matches 11 bases. Germline-derived CDR1 and CDR2 are ENHRY and SYGVKD. J gave up 2 bases and V 10 bases, and 13 bases lay outside the gene matches. The CDR3 is 17 amino acids. The CDR3 region has the DNA TGTGCCACCACTACAGGTAGCGGGAGGGCCGCCTACAATGAGCAGTTCTTC. Translating it yields CATTTGSGRAAYNEQFF.

The J gene is TRBJ2-3, the V gene TRBV7-3, with TRBD1 matching 7 bases. The CDR3 spans 13 residues. J gave up 6 bases and V 5 bases, and 5 bases lay outside the gene matches. Germline CDR1 and CDR2: SGHTA and FQGTGA. DNA for the CDR3: TGTGCCAGCAGCCCCCAGACAGGGGATACGCAGTATTTT. Residues: CASSPQTGDTQYF.

CDR3: CATSLGSHTEAFF. CDR3 coding DNA: TGTGCCACCAGCCTTGGCTCTCACACTGAAGCTTTCTTT. The chain employs TRBV15 and TRBJ1-1; D gene ambiguous. Germline V gene sequence: CDR1 LNHNV, CDR2 YYDKDF (reference sequence). Trimming took 5 bases from V and 3 from J, leaving 10 bases between them. CDR3 length: 13 amino acids. The full variable domain, its missing parts supplied by reference TRBV15 and TRBJ1-1, is DAMVIQNPRYQVTQFGKPVTLSCSQTLNHNVMYWYQQKSSQAPKLLFHYYDKDFNNEADTPDNFQSRRPNTSFCFLDIRSPGLGDTAMYLCATSLGSHTEAFFGQGTRLTVV.

A single count supports this clone. The chain uses TRBV29-1 and TRBJ1-1, with D perhaps matching TRBD1 (6 bases). Trimming took off 1 base at V and 3 bases at J, with 9 bases between the two ends. The CDR3 contains 13 residues. Germline CDR1 is SQVTM and CDR2 is ANQGSEA. The CDR3 DNA follows: TGCAGCGTTGAAGCAGGGGTTGACACTGAAGCTTTCTTT. Translating gives CSVEAGVDTEAFF.

The J gene is TRBJ1-1, the V gene TRBV18, with D maybe TRBD1 (5 bases). Germline V gene data show CDR1 as KGHSH and CDR2 as LQKENI. V was clipped by 5 bases and J by 5 bases, with 15 bases between them. This CDR3 is 14 amino acids long. The DNA for the CDR3 is TGTGCCAGCTCAATCGGGGGTTTAAGGACTGAAGCTTTCTTT. Translated, it gives CASSIGGLRTEAFF.

The J gene is TRBJ1-3, the V gene TRBV6-5; no clear D gene. In germline, CDR1 is MNHEY, CDR2 SVGAGI. The CDR3 loop spans 14 amino acids. V dropped 6 bases and J dropped 0 bases, with 9 bases sitting between them. Here the CDR3 reads CASRREYSGNTIYF. The CDR3, as DNA: TGTGCCAGCAGAAGGGAGTACTCTGGAAACACCATATATTTT.

The chain links TRBV7-9 to TRBJ1-5; TRBD1 agrees at 7 bases. Per the germline V gene, CDR1 is SEHNR and CDR2 is FQNEAQ (reference sequence). V gave up 5 bases and J gave up 3 bases; unmatched junction bases: 7. The CDR3 extends over 15 amino acids. CDR3 amino acids: CASSPGQAPNQPQHF. Written as DNA, the CDR3 is TGTGCCAGCAGCCCCGGACAGGCCCCCAATCAGCCCCAGCATTTT.

The chain carries TRBV10-1 and TRBJ2-1, with D possibly being TRBD1 (7 bases). CDR3 size: 13 residues. V was cut by 6 bases and J by 8 bases, with 14 bases left in between. Germline V lookup: CDR1 WNHNN, CDR2 SYGVQD (reference sequence). CDR3 protein: CASRAGQYDEQFF. In DNA, the CDR3 is TGCGCCAGCAGGGCGGGACAGTATGATGAGCAGTTCTTC.

The rearrangement links TRBV6-6 to TRBJ1-5, with unresolved D. V lost 0 bases and J lost 2, with 8 bases in between. CDR3 size: 15 residues. Germline lookup yields CDR1 MNHNY and CDR2 SVGAGI (reference sequence). The CDR3 reads CASSYSSRGNQPQHF. The CDR3 DNA reads as TGTGCCAGCAGTTACTCGTCACGGGGCAATCAGCCCCAGCATTTT.